This T cell receptor (beta chain) was captured by sequencing in a study of blood T cell repertoires in COVID-19. Study-level information: The United States, Italy and Spain supplied acute and convalescent COVID-19 samples.

This CDR3 has 19 residues. Germline V gene data show CDR1 as SGHRS and CDR2 as YFSETQ. With 2 bases removed from V and 7 bases from J, the gap between germline ends came to 31 bases. As processed by the authors: Amplification from reference gene primers served as the basis for estimated nucleated cell counts. Assay used: immunoSEQ multiplex PCR; TCRdb lists only in-frame clones, some missing. V, J and clone size derive from that table, while D and trimming were established from the DNA sequence. The sample lists approximately 77,000 clones; approximately 90% were seen once. The sequencing input was peripheral blood. The chain recombines TRBV5-1 with TRBJ2-7; D may be TRBD1 (6 bases). This TCR derives from a man between 50 and 59 years old with active COVID-19. The CDR3 coding sequence is TGCGCCAGCAGCTTCAAAGGGGGAAGCTTTCGGCGCGGCGGCGGGGAGCAGTACTTC. Protein product: CASSFKGGSFRRGGGEQYF.